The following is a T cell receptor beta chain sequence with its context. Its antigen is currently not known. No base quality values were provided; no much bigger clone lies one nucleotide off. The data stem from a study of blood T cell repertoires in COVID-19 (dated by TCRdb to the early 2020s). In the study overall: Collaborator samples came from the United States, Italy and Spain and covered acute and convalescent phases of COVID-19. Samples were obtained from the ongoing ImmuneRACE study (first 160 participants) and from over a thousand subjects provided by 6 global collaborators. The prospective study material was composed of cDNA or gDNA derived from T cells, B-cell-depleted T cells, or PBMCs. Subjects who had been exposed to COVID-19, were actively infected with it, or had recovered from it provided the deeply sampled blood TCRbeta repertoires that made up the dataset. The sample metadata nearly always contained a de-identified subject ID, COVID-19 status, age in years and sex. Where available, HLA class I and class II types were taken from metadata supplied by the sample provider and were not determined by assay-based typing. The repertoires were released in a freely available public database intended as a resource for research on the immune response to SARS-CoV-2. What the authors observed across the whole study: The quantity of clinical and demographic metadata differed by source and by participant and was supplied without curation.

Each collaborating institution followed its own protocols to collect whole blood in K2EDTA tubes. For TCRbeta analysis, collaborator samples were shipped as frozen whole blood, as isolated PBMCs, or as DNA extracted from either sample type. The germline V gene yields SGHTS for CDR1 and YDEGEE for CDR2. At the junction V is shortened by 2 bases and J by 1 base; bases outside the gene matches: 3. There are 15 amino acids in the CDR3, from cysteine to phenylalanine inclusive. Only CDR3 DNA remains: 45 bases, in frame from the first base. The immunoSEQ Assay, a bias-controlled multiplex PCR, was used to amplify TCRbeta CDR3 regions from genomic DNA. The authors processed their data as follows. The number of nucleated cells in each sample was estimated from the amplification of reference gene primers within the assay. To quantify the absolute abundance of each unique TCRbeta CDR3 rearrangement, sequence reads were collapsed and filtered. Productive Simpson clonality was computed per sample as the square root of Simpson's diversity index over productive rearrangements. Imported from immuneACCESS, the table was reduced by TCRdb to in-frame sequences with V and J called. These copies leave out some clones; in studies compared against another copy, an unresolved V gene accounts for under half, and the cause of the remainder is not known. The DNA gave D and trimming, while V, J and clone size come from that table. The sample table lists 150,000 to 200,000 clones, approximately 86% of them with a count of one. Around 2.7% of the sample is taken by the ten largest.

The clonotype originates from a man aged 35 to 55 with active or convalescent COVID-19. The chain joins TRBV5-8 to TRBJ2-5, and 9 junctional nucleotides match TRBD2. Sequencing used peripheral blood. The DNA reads TGTGCCAGCAGCTTAAGCGGGGGGTTCCAAGAGACCCAGTACTTC. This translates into CASSLSGGFQETQYF.